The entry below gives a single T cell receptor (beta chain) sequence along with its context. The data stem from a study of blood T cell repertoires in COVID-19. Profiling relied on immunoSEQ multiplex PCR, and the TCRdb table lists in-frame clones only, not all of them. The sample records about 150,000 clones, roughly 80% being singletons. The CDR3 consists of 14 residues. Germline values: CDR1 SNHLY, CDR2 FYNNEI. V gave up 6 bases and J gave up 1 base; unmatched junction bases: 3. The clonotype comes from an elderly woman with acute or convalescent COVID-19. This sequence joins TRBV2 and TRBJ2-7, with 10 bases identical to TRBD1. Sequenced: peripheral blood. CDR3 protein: CASREDRGSYEQYF. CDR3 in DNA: TGTGCCAGCAGGGAGGACAGGGGGTCCTACGAGCAGTACTTC.